This is a list of T cell receptor beta chains from one sample in a study of graft-versus-host responses after intestinal transplantation. These TCRs' antigens remain unknown. TCRdb's copy holds only in-frame clones and misses some; the assay was immunoSEQ multiplex PCR. This sample has about 120,000 clones, with around nine tenths found just once. Sample: unstimulated CD4+ T cells sorted from spleen or lymph node cells, taken before intestinal transplant. The receptors were gathered from a human donor who received an intestinal transplant. CDR3s include the opening cysteine and the closing phenylalanine or tryptophan. The D gene is left open where the match is weak. Rows may omit the clone size; those that give it use once, few, many or a size class.

J: TRBJ1-2; length: 14; V: TRBV7-2; D: TRBD1; size: NA; CDR3: CASSSGTGHYGYTF; DNA: TGTGCCAGCAGCTCCGGGACAGGACACTATGGCTACACCTTC
J: TRBJ1-2; length: 12; V: TRBV6-6; D: NA; size: NA; CDR3: CASHKGNYGYTF; DNA: TGTGCCAGCCATAAGGGGAACTATGGCTACACCTTC
J: TRBJ1-6; length: 16; V: TRBV19; D: NA; size: once; CDR3: CASSINSGGGGSPLHF; DNA: TGTGCCAGTAGTATAAACTCGGGCGGCGGGGGGTCACCCCTCCACTTT
J: TRBJ1-1; length: 16; V: TRBV6-5; D: NA; size: NA; CDR3: CASSYSITAGDTEAFF; DNA: TGTGCCAGCAGTTACTCGATAACGGCAGGGGACACTGAAGCTTTCTTT
J: TRBJ2-1; length: 15; V: TRBV25-1; D: TRBD1; size: NA; CDR3: CASSGAGTGYNEQFF; DNA: TGTGCCAGCAGTGGGGCCGGGACAGGCTACAATGAGCAGTTCTTC
J: TRBJ1-1; length: 14; V: TRBV6-5; D: TRBD1; size: NA; CDR3: CASSAGTGKTEAFF; DNA: TGTGCCAGCAGTGCCGGGACAGGAAAGACTGAAGCTTTCTTT
J: TRBJ2-2; length: 18; V: TRBV5-8; D: TRBD2; size: NA; CDR3: CASSLGLAGVPNTGELFF; DNA: TGTGCCAGCAGCCTTGGACTAGCGGGAGTCCCGAACACCGGGGAGCTGTTTTTT
J: TRBJ2-1; length: 16; V: TRBV7-2; D: TRBD2; size: NA; CDR3: CASSPTSQSSYNEQFF; DNA: TGTGCCAGCAGCCCGACTAGCCAGAGCTCCTACAATGAGCAGTTCTTC
J: TRBJ2-1; length: 14; V: TRBV7-2; D: TRBD2; size: NA; CDR3: CASSNGLANNEQFF; DNA: TGTGCCAGCAGCAACGGACTAGCGAACAATGAGCAGTTCTTC
J: TRBJ2-5; length: 13; V: TRBV6-1; D: TRBD2; size: NA; CDR3: CASTRLAGETQYF; DNA: TGTGCCAGCACTCGACTAGCGGGAGAGACCCAGTACTTC
J: TRBJ2-7; length: 10; V: TRBV20-1; D: NA; size: NA; CDR3: CSDEDYEQYF; DNA: TGCAGTGACGAGGACTACGAGCAGTACTTC
J: TRBJ2-7; length: 13; V: TRBV4-3; D: NA; size: NA; CDR3: CASSQGTQYEQYF; DNA: TGCGCCAGCAGCCAAGGTACACAGTACGAGCAGTACTTC
J: TRBJ2-5; length: 14; V: TRBV7-2; D: NA; size: NA; CDR3: CASSLDSSRETQYF; DNA: TGTGCCAGCAGCTTAGATTCTAGCCGCGAGACCCAGTACTTC
J: TRBJ2-1; length: 17; V: TRBV5-1; D: TRBD2; size: NA; CDR3: CASSLFTSGSSYNEQFF; DNA: TGCGCCAGCAGCCTCTTTACTAGCGGAAGCTCCTACAATGAGCAGTTCTTC
J: TRBJ2-7; length: 15; V: TRBV11-2; D: NA; size: NA; CDR3: CASSLTAGIPYEQYF; DNA: TGTGCCAGCAGCTTAACGGCAGGGATCCCCTACGAGCAGTACTTC
J: TRBJ1-4; length: 18; V: TRBV5-1; D: TRBD1; size: NA; CDR3: CASSAGQGIIWGNEKLFF; DNA: TGCGCCAGCAGCGCGGGACAGGGGATTATATGGGGGAATGAAAAACTGTTTTTT
J: TRBJ1-4; length: 14; V: TRBV6-5; D: NA; size: NA; CDR3: CASSPGVGEEKLFF; DNA: TGTGCCAGCAGTCCAGGGGTGGGGGAAGAAAAACTGTTTTTT
J: TRBJ2-3; length: 16; V: TRBV12-1; D: NA; size: NA; CDR3: CASSCEGQGMADTQYF; DNA: TGTGCCAGCAGCTGCGAAGGACAGGGGATGGCAGATACGCAGTATTTT
J: TRBJ1-5; length: 16; V: TRBV27; D: NA; size: NA; CDR3: CASSPFSVWSNQPQHF; DNA: TGTGCCAGCAGTCCTTTCTCAGTCTGGAGCAATCAGCCCCAGCATTTT
J: TRBJ2-3; length: 15; V: TRBV6-6; D: TRBD2; size: NA; CDR3: CASSYSLAETDTQYF; DNA: TGTGCCAGCAGTTACTCGCTAGCGGAGACAGATACGCAGTATTTT
J: TRBJ2-7; length: 20; V: TRBV21-1; D: NA; size: NA; CDR3: CASSKERNSPRGLCSYEQYF; DNA: TGTGCCAGCAGCAAAGAGAGGAATAGCCCCAGGGGGCTGTGTTCCTACGAGCAGTACTTC
J: TRBJ2-2; length: 15; V: TRBV6-1; D: NA; size: NA; CDR3: CASSVIQGHTGELFF; DNA: TGTGCCAGCAGTGTAATACAGGGCCACACCGGGGAGCTGTTTTTT
J: TRBJ1-2; length: 13; V: TRBV7-2; D: TRBD1; size: NA; CDR3: CASSDRGAYGYTF; DNA: TGTGCCAGCAGTGACAGGGGGGCCTATGGCTACACCTTC
J: TRBJ2-3; length: 18; V: TRBV30; D: TRBD2; size: NA; CDR3: CAWEMGLAGTASTDTQYF; DNA: TGTGCCTGGGAGATGGGACTAGCGGGCACTGCTAGCACAGATACGCAGTATTTT
J: TRBJ2-3; length: 13; V: TRBV29-1; D: TRBD2; size: NA; CDR3: CSVVAGGGNTQYF; DNA: TGCAGCGTTGTAGCGGGAGGTGGGAATACGCAGTATTTT
J: TRBJ2-7; length: 15; V: TRBV14; D: TRBD2; size: NA; CDR3: CASSEGLAGVYEQYF; DNA: TGTGCCAGCAGCGAAGGACTAGCGGGAGTCTACGAGCAGTACTTC
J: TRBJ2-2; length: 17; V: TRBV2; D: NA; size: NA; CDR3: CASSEQGLSLNTGELFF; DNA: TGTGCCAGCAGTGAACAGGGACTCAGCTTGAACACCGGGGAGCTGTTTTTT
J: TRBJ2-5; length: 14; V: TRBV6-1; D: NA; size: NA; CDR3: CASSNQAGRETQYF; DNA: TGTGCCAGCAGCAACCAGGCAGGGCGAGAGACCCAGTACTTC
J: TRBJ2-2; length: 14; V: TRBV7-9; D: TRBD1; size: NA; CDR3: CASSRGQFAGELFF; DNA: TGTGCCAGCAGCCGGGGACAGTTCGCCGGGGAGCTGTTTTTT
J: TRBJ1-1; length: 15; V: TRBV30; D: NA; size: NA; CDR3: CAWGGQRLRNTEAFF; DNA: TGTGCCTGGGGGGGACAACGCCTCCGGAACACTGAAGCTTTCTTT
J: TRBJ2-7; length: 15; V: TRBV7-8; D: NA; size: NA; CDR3: CASSLSWGKGYEQYF; DNA: TGTGCCAGCAGCTTAAGCTGGGGCAAGGGCTACGAGCAGTACTTC